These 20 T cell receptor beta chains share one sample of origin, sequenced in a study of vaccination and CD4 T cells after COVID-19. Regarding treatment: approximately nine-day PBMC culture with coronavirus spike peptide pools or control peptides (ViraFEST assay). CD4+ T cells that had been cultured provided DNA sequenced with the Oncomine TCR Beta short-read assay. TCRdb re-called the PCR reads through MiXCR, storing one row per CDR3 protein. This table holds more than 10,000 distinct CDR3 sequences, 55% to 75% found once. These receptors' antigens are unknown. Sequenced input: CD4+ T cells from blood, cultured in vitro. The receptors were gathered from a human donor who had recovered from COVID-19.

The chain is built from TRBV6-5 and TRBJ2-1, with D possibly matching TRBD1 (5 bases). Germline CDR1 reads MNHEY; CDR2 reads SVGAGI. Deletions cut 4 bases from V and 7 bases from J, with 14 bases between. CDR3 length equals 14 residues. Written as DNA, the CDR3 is TGTGCCAGCAGTTCCGCGATGGGGCGGAATGAGCAGTTCTTC. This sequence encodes CASSSAMGRNEQFF.

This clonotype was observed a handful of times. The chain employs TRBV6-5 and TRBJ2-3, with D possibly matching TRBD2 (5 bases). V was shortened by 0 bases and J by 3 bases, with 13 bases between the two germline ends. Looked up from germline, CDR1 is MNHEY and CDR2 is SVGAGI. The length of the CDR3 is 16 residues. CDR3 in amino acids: CASSYSPGIGTDTQYF. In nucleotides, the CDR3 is TGTGCCAGCAGTTACTCCCCCGGGATAGGGACAGATACGCAGTATTTT.

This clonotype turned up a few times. CDR3 loop: CSARDPEPGLFTF. The CDR3 DNA reads as TGCAGTGCTAGAGATCCTGAGCCAGGTCTCTTCACCTTC. The V and J genes are TRBV20-1 and TRBJ1-2; D is ambiguous. The CDR3 sequence is 13 residues long. The germline gives CDR1 DFQATT, CDR2 SNEGSKA (reference sequence). V was cut by 0 bases and J by 13 bases, with 18 bases left in between.

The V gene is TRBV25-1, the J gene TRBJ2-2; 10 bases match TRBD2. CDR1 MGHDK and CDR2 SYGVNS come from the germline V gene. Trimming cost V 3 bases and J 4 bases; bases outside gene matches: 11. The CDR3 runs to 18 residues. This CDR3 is CASSEINPLAGVTGELFF. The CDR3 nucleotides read TGTGCCAGCAGTGAGATAAATCCCCTAGCGGGAGTCACCGGGGAGCTGTTTTTT.

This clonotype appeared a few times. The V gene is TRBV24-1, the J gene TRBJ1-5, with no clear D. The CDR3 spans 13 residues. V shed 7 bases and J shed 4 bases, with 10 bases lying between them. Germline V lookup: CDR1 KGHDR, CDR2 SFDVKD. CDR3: CATRSSLNQPQHF. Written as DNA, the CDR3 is TGTGCCACCAGGTCCAGTCTGAATCAGCCCCAGCATTTT.

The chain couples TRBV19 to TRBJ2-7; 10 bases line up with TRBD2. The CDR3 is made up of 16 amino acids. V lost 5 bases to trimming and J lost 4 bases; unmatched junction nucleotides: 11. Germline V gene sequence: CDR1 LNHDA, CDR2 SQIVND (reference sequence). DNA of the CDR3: TGTGCCAGTAGTCCTCCTTTAGCGGGAGGAGAATACGAGCAGTACTTC. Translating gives CASSPPLAGGEYEQYF.

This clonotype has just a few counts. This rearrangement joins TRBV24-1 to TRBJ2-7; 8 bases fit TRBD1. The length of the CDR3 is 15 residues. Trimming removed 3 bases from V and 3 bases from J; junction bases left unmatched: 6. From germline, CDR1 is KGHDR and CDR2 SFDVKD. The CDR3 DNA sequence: TGTGCCACCAGTGATACTACCGGGACAGGCTACGAGCAGTACTTC. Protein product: CATSDTTGTGYEQYF.

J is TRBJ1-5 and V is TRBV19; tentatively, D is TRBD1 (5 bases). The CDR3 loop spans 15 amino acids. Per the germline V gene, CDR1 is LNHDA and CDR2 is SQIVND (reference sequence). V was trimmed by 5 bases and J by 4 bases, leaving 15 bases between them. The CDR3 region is CASSPSGLLNQPQHF. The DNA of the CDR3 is TGTGCCAGTAGTCCCTCGGGACTACTAAATCAGCCCCAGCATTTT. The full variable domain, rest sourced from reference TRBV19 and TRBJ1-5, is DGGITQSPKYLFRKEGQNVTLSCEQNLNHDAMYWYRQDPGQGLRLIYYSQIVNDFQKGDIAEGYSVSREKKESFPLTVTSAQKNPTAFYLCASSPSGLLNQPQHFGDGTRLSIL.

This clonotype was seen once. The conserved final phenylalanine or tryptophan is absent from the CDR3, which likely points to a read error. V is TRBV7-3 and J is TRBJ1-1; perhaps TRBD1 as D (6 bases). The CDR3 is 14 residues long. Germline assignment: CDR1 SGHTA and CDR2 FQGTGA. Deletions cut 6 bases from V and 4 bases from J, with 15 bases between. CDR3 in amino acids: CASSDQQGSTEAFL. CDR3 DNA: TGTGCCAGCAGTGACCAACAGGGTTCCACTGAAGCTTTCCTT.

The DNA of the CDR3 is TGTGCCAGCAGTTTCCGAGCCAAAAACATTCAGTACTTC. It specifies CASSFRAKNIQYF. V is TRBV28 and J is TRBJ2-4; no definite D call. The germline V gene has CDR1 MDHEN and CDR2 SYDVKM. Trimming shortened V by 3 bases and J by 0 bases, and 3 bases separated the two germline ends. The CDR3 contains 13 residues. Full variable domain (outside the CDR3, taken from reference TRBV28 and TRBJ2-4): DVKVTQSSRYLVKRTGEKVFLECVQDMDHENMFWYRQDPGLGLRLIYFSYDVKMKEKGDIPEGYSVSREKKERFSLILESASTNQTSMYLCASSFRAKNIQYFGAGTRLSVL.

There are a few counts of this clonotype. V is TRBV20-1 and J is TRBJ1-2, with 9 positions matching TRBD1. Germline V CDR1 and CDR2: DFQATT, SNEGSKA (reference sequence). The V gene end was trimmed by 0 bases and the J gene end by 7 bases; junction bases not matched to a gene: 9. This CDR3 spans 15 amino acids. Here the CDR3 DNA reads TGCAGTGCTAGAGACTGGGGACAGGGAACGTTTGGCTACACCTTC. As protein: CSARDWGQGTFGYTF.

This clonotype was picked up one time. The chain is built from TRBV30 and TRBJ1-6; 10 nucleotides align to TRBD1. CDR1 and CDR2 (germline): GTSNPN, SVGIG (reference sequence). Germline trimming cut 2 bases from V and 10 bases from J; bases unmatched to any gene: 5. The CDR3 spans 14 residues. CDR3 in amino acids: CAWSTTGGYSPLHF. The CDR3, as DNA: TGTGCCTGGAGTACGACAGGGGGCTACTCACCCCTCCACTTT.

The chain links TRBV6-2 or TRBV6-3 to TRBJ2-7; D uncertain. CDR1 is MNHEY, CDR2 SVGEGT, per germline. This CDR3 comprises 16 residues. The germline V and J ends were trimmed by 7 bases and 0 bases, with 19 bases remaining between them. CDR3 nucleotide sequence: TGTGCCAGCACTAATGGGATGCTGCAGTACTCCTACGAGCAGTACTTC. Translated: CASTNGMLQYSYEQYF.

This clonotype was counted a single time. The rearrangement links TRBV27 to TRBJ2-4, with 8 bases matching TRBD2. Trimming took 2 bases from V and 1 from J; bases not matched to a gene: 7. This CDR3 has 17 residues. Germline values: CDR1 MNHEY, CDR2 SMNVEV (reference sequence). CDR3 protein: CASSLAGGAGAKNIQYF. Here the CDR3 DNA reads TGTGCCAGCAGTTTAGCGGGAGGCGCGGGGGCCAAAAACATTCAGTACTTC.

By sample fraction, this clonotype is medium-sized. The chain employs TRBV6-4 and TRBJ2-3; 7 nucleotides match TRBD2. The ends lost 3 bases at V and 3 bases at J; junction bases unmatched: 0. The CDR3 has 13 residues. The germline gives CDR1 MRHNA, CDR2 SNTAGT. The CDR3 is CASSERETDTQYF. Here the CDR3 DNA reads TGTGCCAGCAGTGAGCGGGAGACAGATACGCAGTATTTT.

The DNA of the CDR3 is TGCAGTGCTCTTTCAAGCGGCTCCCGCGTTAGGTCCCAAGAGACCCAGTACTTC. Encoded protein: CSALSSGSRVRSQETQYF. The chain carries TRBV20-1 and TRBJ2-5, with a tentative D call TRBD2 (5 bases). The V end lost 5 bases, the J end lost 1 base, and 26 bases lay between the germline ends. CDR1 is DFQATT and CDR2 is SNEGSKA in the germline V gene (reference sequence). This CDR3 spans 18 amino acids.

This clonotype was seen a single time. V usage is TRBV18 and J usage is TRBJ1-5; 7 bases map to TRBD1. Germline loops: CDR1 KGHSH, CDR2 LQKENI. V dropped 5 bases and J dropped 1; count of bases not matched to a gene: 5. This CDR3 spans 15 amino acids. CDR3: CASSMTGTSNQPQHF. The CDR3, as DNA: TGTGCCAGCTCAATGACAGGGACCAGCAATCAGCCCCAGCATTTT.

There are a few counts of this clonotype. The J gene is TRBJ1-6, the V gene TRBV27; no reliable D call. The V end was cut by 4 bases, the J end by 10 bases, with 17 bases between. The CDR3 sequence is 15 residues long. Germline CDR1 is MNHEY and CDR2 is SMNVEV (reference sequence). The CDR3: CASSWLRRVGSPLHF. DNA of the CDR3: TGTGCCAGCAGTTGGCTCAGGAGGGTCGGCTCACCCCTCCACTTT.

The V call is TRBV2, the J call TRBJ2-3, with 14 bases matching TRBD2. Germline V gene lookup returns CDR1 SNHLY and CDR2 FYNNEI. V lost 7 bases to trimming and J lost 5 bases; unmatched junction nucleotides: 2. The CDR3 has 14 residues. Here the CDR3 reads CASTGTSGRDTQYF. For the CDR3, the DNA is TGTGCCAGCACCGGGACTAGCGGGAGAGATACGCAGTATTTT.

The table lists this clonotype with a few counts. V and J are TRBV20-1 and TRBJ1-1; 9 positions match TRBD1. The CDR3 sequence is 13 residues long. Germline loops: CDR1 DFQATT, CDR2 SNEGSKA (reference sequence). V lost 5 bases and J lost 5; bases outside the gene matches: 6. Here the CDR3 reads CSALGQGLTEAFF. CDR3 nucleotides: TGCAGTGCTCTCGGACAGGGGCTTACTGAAGCTTTCTTT.